Reported below is one T cell receptor (beta chain). These data come from a study of blood T cells in healthy people across ages. Then a second PCR, running about 6 to 11 cycles, was carried out with a sample-barcoded 5' primer and a J-beta primer mix. Using its own MiXCR run on the 5' RACE reads, TCRdb lists one record per CDR3 protein. The table shows under 950,000 distinct CDR3 sequences, with over 20% occurring only once. Each sample gave at least 6 million isolated PBMCs. The sequence was obtained from a man in his 70s in good health. Source material: blood.

The CDR3 region has the DNA TGTGCCAGCAGTTTATCCGGGACTAGAGAGACCCAGTACTTC. Translated: CASSLSGTRETQYF. The V and J genes are TRBV28 and TRBJ2-5; 8 bases map to TRBD2. With 1 base clipped from V and 4 bases from J, the junction kept 2 bases outside the gene matches. Germline CDR1 reads MDHEN; CDR2 reads SYDVKM. The CDR3 has 14 residues. The full variable domain, rest sourced from reference TRBV28 and TRBJ2-5, is DVKVTQSSRYLVKRTGEKVFLECVQDMDHENMFWYRQDPGLGLRLIYFSYDVKMKEKGDIPEGYSVSREKKERFSLILESASTNQTSMYLCASSLSGTRETQYFGPGTRLLVL.